The T cell receptor beta chain described here comes from a study of sequential checkpoint blockade in melanoma. Produced via immunoSEQ multiplex PCR; TCRdb's table is partial and in-frame only. The sample has roughly 5,000 clones, roughly 21% seen once. The CDR3 runs 16 residues. The V end lost 0 bases, the J end lost 2 bases, and 11 bases lay between the germline ends. CDR1 and CDR2 (germline): MNHGY, SAAAGT. The treatment: randomized to nivolumab then ipilimumab (arm A) or the reverse (arm B). No patient had prior DNA-damaging chemotherapy. Sequenced material: tumor tissue (inferred from file names), taken from a patient given nivolumab and ipilimumab in sequence. This receptor was obtained from a human donor with melanoma. The gene calls are TRBV6-8 and TRBJ1-3; D is uncertain. CDR3 in DNA: TGTGCCAGCAGTTACTCCCCCGACATCGCTGGAAACACCATATATTTT. Translated: CASSYSPDIAGNTIYF.